These 8 T cell receptor beta chains were sequenced from one sample in a study of T cell repertoires in cytomegalovirus infection. TCRdb re-called the reads through MiXCR, storing one row per CDR3 protein. Among about 900,000 distinct CDR3 sequences listed, roughly 30% were seen once. These TCRs' antigens remain unknown. The sample here was cultured CD8+ T cells from PBMCs, taken from culture after CMV antigen stimulation. These TCRs come from a human donor in good health (CMV status not recorded). Some clones in this sample may be carry-over from other donors' samples.

This clonotype was observed a handful of times. The V call is TRBV5-1, the J call TRBJ1-5; TRBD1 might be the D (5 bases). The ends were cut back, 0 bases at V and 1 base at J, with 11 bases in the middle. CDR3 length: 16 amino acids. CDR1 and CDR2 from the germline V gene are SGHRS and YFSETQ. In nucleotides, the CDR3 is TGCGCCAGCAGCTTGGAGGGCAGGGACAGCAATCAGCCCCAGCATTTT. Encoded protein: CASSLEGRDSNQPQHF.

The V call is TRBV9, the J call TRBJ1-2; maybe TRBD1 (5 bases). Trimming cost V 3 bases and J 3 bases, with 21 bases left between them. This CDR3 comprises 17 residues. Germline V gene lookup returns CDR1 SGDLS and CDR2 YYNGEE. The DNA of the CDR3 is TGTGCCAGCAGCGAGGGAGTTGTAACAGGCATCTACTATGGCTACACCTTC. Residues: CASSEGVVTGIYYGYTF.

In its sample, this clonotype was seen many times. This sequence joins TRBV27 and TRBJ2-7; no definite D call. CDR1 is MNHEY and CDR2 is SMNVEV in the germline V gene (reference sequence). Trimming cost V 3 bases and J 2 bases, with 5 bases left between them. The CDR3 contains 12 residues. The chain's CDR3 is CASSFRTYEQYF. Written as DNA, the CDR3 is TGTGCCAGCAGTTTCCGCACCTACGAGCAGTACTTC.

J is TRBJ2-1 and V is TRBV2; TRBD1 aligns across 8 bases. In germline, CDR1 is SNHLY, CDR2 FYNNEI. The CDR3 runs 12 residues. V was clipped by 4 bases and J by 10 bases; unmatched bases: 3. CDR3 nucleotides: TGTGCCAGCAGTGGGGACAGGTTCGAGCAGTTCTTC. This encodes CASSGDRFEQFF.

This chain joins TRBV13 and TRBJ1-1; 12 nucleotides align to TRBD1. Germline V gene sequence: CDR1 PRHDT, CDR2 FYEKMQ (reference sequence). The J segment lost 3 bases and the V segment lost 8 bases, leaving 4 bases of the junction unmatched. The CDR3 has 14 residues. CDR3 DNA: TGTGCCAGCGGGACAGGGGGCGTGGACACTGAAGCTTTCTTT. Translated, it gives CASGTGGVDTEAFF.

J is TRBJ2-2 and V is TRBV7-6, with D possibly matching TRBD2 (5 bases). The CDR3 is 15 residues long. V was clipped by 4 bases and J by 3 bases, with 12 bases between them. Germline V gives CDR1 SGHVS, CDR2 FNYEAQ. The CDR3 sequence: CASSSKGLHTGELFF. The CDR3 bases are TGTGCCAGCAGCTCGAAAGGACTTCACACCGGGGAGCTGTTTTTT.

This clonotype was seen more than once but under ten times. The chain combines TRBV7-9 with TRBJ2-1; D may match TRBD1 or TRBD2 (6 bases each). Trimming pared 8 bases from V and 8 bases from J, leaving 19 bases between. The CDR3 contains 14 residues. Germline assignment: CDR1 SEHNR and CDR2 FQNEAQ (reference sequence). The CDR3 here is CASGGLRRGDEQFF. CDR3 bases: TGTGCCAGCGGGGGCCTCAGGAGGGGGGATGAGCAGTTCTTC.

The chain has TRBV27 and TRBJ2-2; D is uncertain. Trimming pared 5 bases from V and 10 bases from J, leaving 8 bases between. Germline CDR1 MNHEY, CDR2 SMNVEV (reference sequence). The CDR3 length is 11 residues. The CDR3 loop is CASSEREELFF. The CDR3 coding sequence is TGTGCCAGCAGTGAGCGCGAGGAGCTGTTTTTT.